The TCR beta chain under discussion was sequenced for a study of blood T cell repertoires in COVID-19. Data came from immunoSEQ multiplex PCR; TCRdb stores just in-frame clones and leaves some out. The table lists some 190,000 clones, around 86% of them singletons. This CDR3 contains 15 residues. V was shortened by 2 bases and J by 6 bases, with 16 bases between the two germline ends. Germline CDR1 MNHNS, CDR2 SASEGT. This rearrangement joins TRBV6-1 to TRBJ1-2; maybe TRBD1 (6 bases). This receptor was identified in a woman in her forties in a cohort exposed to, infected with or recovered from COVID-19 (not recorded which). The sequenced sample was PBMCs or T cells enriched from blood (not recorded which). CDR3 sequence (DNA): TGTGCCAGCAGTGAATGGGCGTTTGGACAGAATGGCTACACCTTC. This codes for CASSEWAFGQNGYTF.